This TCR beta chain came from a study of T cell responses to AZD1222 COVID-19 vaccine. Profiled with immunoSEQ multiplex PCR; TCRdb holds only in-frame clones, not every one. The sample shows about 130,000 clones, approximately 83% of them seen only once. The CDR3 contains 14 residues. CDR1 and CDR2 from the germline V gene are SGDLS and YYNGEE. V shed 3 bases, J shed 8 bases, and the junction held 8 bases outside the gene matches. The specimen comprised peripheral blood, sampled on day 0 of AZD1222 vaccination. The clonotype comes from an adult in good health. The chain joins TRBV9 to TRBJ2-1; the match to TRBD1 covers 7 bases. CDR3 nucleotides: TGTGCCAGCAGCGGTCGGGACAGCGGCGATGAGCAGTTCTTC. Protein product: CASSGRDSGDEQFF.